These T cell receptor beta chains were read from a single sample in a study of CD8 T cells in ankylosing spondylitis. In TCRdb, the 5' RACE reads were re-called with MiXCR into one record per CDR3 protein. This table holds 200,000 to 250,000 distinct CDR3 sequences, about 30% found once. The sequencing input was blood, either unsorted or a sorted T cell fraction (not recorded which). Source of these receptors: a male donor with ankylosing spondylitis or in good health (not recorded which). Each CDR3 is given without its conserved first and last residue.

V gene	J gene	CDR3 protein
TRBV10-2	TRBJ2-3	ASSEFQRTDTQY
TRBV6-5	TRBJ1-4	ASSYTPGTGGEKLF
TRBV29-1	TRBJ2-2	SVEDLHTGELF
TRBV7-2	TRBJ2-4	ASSHSQAKNIQY
TRBV20-1	TRBJ2-2	SASPGGELF
TRBV7-2	TRBJ2-7	ASSPSGQGTYEQY
TRBV9	TRBJ2-2	ASTGASLNTGELF
TRBV6-2/TRBV6-3	TRBJ2-1	ASSQGLAYNEQF
TRBV18	TRBJ2-3	ASSAGTSGLSTDTQY
TRBV6-5	TRBJ2-1	ASSYTTGTPYNEQF
TRBV3-1	TRBJ2-7	ASSQERRVSYEQY
TRBV20-1	TRBJ2-7	SARPRGGTHSYEQY
TRBV12-3/TRBV12-4	TRBJ2-1	ASSPNQASIEQF
TRBV20-1	TRBJ2-6	SARDTSGANVLT
TRBV20-1	TRBJ2-1	SASSLTAYNEQF
TRBV5-5	TRBJ2-6	ASSTRVLSGANVLT
TRBV5-6	TRBJ2-7	ASSLEGIISYEQY
TRBV6-5	TRBJ2-7	ASSYAGGSSYEQY
TRBV7-8	TRBJ2-7	ASSQTAGQTYEQY
TRBV10-3	TRBJ2-3	AISESPADTQY
TRBV6-1	TRBJ1-1	ASSGTRHTEAF
TRBV5-1	TRBJ2-1	ASSAAGTRRF